This T cell receptor beta chain was observed in a study of T cells in localized non-small cell lung cancer. Whole-study findings and limits: Longer survival (overall) was linked to higher T cell density in blood. Uninvolved adjacent lung had more T cell clonality than any other tissue, topping tumor. Detection in adjacent lung was observed for a median about 50 of the top 100 tumor clones. Without multi-region sequencing, intratumor heterogeneity could not be excluded.

The method was immunoSEQ multiplex PCR; TCRdb's version includes in-frame clones alone and lacks a portion of them. The repertoire has fewer than 4,000 clones, about 25% of them found once; the top ten carry about 8.6%. This CDR3 has 18 residues. The V gene's germline CDR1 is MDHEN and CDR2 SYDVKM. The V gene lost 5 bases and the J gene lost 8 bases, with 30 bases spanning the gap. A remark on this clone: The antigen remains unidentified.

The receptor was derived from a woman between 35 and 70 years old with stage I lung adenocarcinoma. This chain connects TRBV28 to TRBJ1-1; D ambiguous. The specimen was lung tumor tissue, collected before any cancer treatment. CDR3 sequence (DNA): TGTGCCAGCAGTCCCCCATTAAGGGCCGCCGTAAGGTCTTCGGAAGCTTTCTTT. It yields the protein CASSPPLRAAVRSSEAFF.